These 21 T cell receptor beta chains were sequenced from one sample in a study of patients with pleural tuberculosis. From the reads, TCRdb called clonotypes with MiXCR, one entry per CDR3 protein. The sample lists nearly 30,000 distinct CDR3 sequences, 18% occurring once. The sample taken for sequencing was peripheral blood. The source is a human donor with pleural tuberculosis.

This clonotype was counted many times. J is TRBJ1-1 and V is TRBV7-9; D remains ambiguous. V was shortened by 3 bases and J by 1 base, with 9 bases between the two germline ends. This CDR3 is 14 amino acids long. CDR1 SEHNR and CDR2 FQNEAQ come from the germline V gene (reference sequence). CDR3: CASSLVVANTEAFF. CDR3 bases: TGTGCCAGCAGCTTGGTGGTGGCGAACACTGAAGCTTTCTTT.

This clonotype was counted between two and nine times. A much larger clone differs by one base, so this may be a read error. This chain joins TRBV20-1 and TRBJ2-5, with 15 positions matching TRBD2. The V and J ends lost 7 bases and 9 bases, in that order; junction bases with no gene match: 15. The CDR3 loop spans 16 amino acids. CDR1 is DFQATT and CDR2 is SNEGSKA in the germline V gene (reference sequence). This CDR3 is CSVPRMGLAGGGAQYF. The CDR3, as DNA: TGCAGTGTACCCCGGATGGGACTAGCGGGGGGCGGGGCCCAGTACTTC.

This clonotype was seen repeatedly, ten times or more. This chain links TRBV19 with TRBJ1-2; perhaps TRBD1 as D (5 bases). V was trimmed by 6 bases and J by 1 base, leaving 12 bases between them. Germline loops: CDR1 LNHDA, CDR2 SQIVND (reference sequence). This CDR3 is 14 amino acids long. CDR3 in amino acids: CASRSTDNNYGYTF. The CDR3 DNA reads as TGTGCCAGTAGATCGACAGACAATAACTATGGCTACACCTTC.

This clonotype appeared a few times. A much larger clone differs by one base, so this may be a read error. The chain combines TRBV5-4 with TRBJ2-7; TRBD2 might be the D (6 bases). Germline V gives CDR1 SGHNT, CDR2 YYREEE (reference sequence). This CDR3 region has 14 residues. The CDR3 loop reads CASSLGGKPYEQCF. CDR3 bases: TGTGCCAGCAGCTTAGGAGGGAAACCCTACGAGCAGTGCTTC.

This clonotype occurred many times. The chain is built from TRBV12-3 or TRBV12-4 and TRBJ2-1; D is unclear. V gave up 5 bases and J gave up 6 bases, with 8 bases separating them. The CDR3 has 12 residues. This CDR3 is CASSPTPNEQFF. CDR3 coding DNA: TGTGCCAGCAGTCCGACCCCCAATGAGCAGTTCTTC.

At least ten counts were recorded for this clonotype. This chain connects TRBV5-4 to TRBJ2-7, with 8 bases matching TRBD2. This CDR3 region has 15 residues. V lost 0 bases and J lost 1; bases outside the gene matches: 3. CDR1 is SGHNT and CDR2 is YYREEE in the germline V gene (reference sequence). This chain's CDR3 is CASSLDPGGSYEQYF. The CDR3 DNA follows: TGTGCCAGCAGCTTGGATCCGGGAGGGTCCTACGAGCAGTACTTC.

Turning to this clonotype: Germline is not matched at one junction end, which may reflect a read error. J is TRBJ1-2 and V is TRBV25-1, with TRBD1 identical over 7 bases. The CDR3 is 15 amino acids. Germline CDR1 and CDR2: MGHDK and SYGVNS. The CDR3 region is CSSSVQGGRNYGYTF. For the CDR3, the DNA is TGTTCCAGCAGCGTGCAGGGGGGGAGAAACTATGGCTACACCTTC.

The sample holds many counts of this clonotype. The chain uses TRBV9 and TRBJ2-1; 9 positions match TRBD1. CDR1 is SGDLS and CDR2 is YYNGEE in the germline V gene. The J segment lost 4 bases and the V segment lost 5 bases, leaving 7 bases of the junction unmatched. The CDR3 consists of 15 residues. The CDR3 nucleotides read TGTGCCAGCAGTCGAACAGGGGGCTCATACAATGAGCAGTTCTTC. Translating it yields CASSRTGGSYNEQFF.

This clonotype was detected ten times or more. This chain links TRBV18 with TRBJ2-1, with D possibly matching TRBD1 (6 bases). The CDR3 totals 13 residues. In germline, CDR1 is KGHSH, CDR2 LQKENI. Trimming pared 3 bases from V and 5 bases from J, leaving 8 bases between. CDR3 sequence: CASSPPGDNEQFF. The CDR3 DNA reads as TGTGCCAGCTCACCCCCAGGGGACAATGAGCAGTTCTTC.

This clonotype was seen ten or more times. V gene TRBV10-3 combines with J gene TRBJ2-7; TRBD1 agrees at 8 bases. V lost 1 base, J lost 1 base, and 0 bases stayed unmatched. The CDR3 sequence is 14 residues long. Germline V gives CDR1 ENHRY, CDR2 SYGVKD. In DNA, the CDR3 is TGTGCCATCAGTGAGTGGACAGGGTCCTACGAGCAGTACTTC. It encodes CAISEWTGSYEQYF.

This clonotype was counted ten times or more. This chain's CDR3 is CASSSPRKGKETQYF. The CDR3 nucleotides read TGTGCCAGCAGTTCTCCCAGGAAGGGAAAAGAGACCCAGTACTTC. This chain links TRBV28 with TRBJ2-5; D is uncertain. V was trimmed by 4 bases and J by 3 bases, leaving 15 bases between them. CDR1 and CDR2 (germline): MDHEN, SYDVKM. The CDR3 is 15 residues long.

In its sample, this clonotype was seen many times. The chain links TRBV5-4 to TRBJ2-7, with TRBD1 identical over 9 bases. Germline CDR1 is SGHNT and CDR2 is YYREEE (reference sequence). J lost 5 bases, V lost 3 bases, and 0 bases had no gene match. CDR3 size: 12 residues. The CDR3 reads CASSWDRDEQYF. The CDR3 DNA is TGTGCCAGCAGCTGGGACAGGGACGAGCAGTACTTC.

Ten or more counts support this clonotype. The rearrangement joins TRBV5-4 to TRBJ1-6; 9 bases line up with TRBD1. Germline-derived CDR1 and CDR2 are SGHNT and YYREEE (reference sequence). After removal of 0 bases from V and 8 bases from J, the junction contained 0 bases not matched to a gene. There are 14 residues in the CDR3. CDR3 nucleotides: TGTGCCAGCAGCTTGGACAGGGGGCATTCACCCCTCCACTTT. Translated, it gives CASSLDRGHSPLHF.

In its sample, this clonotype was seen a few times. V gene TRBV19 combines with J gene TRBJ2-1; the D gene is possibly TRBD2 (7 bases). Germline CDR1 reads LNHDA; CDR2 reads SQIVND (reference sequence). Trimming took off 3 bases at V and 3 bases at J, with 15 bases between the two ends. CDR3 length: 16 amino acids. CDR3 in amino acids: CASSIFAGAVYNEQFF. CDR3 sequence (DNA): TGTGCCAGTAGTATTTTCGCGGGGGCGGTCTACAATGAGCAGTTCTTC. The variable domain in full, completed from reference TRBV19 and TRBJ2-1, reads DGGITQSPKYLFRKEGQNVTLSCEQNLNHDAMYWYRQDPGQGLRLIYYSQIVNDFQKGDIAEGYSVSREKKESFPLTVTSAQKNPTAFYLCASSIFAGAVYNEQFFGPGTRLTVL.

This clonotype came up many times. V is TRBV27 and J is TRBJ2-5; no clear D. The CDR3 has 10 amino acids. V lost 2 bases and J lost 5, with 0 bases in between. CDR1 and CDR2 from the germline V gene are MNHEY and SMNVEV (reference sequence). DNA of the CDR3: TGTGCCAGCAGTTTAGAGACCCAGTACTTC. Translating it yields CASSLETQYF.

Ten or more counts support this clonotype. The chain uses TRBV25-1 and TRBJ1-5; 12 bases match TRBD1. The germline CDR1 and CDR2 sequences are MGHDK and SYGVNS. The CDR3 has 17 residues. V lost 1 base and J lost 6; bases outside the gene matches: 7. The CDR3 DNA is TGTGCCAGCAGTGAATCACCGGGACAGGGGGCAACTCAGCCCCAGCATTTT. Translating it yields CASSESPGQGATQPQHF.

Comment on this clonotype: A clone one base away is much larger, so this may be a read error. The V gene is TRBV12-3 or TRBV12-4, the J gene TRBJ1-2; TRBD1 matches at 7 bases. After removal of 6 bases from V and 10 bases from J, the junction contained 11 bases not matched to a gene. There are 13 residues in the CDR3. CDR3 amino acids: CASSPDRARDYTF. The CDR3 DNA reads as TGTGCCAGCAGCCCTGACAGGGCACGGGACTACACCTTC.

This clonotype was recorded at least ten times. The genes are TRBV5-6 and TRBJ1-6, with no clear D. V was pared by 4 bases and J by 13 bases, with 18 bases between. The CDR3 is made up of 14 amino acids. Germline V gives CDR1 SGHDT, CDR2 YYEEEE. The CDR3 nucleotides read TGTGCCAGCAGCCTTAGAGATTGGGGAGGCCCCCTCCACTTT. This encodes CASSLRDWGGPLHF.

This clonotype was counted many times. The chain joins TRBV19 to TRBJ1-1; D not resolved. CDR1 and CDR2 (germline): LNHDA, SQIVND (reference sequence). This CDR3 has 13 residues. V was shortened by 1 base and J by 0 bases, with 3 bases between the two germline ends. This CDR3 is CASSIVLNTEAFF. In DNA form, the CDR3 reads TGTGCCAGTAGTATAGTCCTGAACACTGAAGCTTTCTTT. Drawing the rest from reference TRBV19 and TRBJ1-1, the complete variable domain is DGGITQSPKYLFRKEGQNVTLSCEQNLNHDAMYWYRQDPGQGLRLIYYSQIVNDFQKGDIAEGYSVSREKKESFPLTVTSAQKNPTAFYLCASSIVLNTEAFFGQGTRLTVV.

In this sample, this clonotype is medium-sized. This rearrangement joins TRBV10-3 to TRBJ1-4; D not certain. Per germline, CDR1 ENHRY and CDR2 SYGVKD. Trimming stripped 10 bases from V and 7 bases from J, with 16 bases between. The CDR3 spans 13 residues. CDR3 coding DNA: TGTGCCACCGCAGCGGAGGGAGGTGAAAAACTGTTTTTT. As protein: CATAAEGGEKLFF.

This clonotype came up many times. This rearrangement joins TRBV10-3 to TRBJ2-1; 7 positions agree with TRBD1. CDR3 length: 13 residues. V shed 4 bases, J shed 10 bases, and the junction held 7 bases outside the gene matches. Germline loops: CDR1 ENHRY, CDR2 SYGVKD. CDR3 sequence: CAISGSGGQEQFF. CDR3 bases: TGTGCCATCAGTGGATCAGGGGGTCAGGAGCAGTTCTTC.